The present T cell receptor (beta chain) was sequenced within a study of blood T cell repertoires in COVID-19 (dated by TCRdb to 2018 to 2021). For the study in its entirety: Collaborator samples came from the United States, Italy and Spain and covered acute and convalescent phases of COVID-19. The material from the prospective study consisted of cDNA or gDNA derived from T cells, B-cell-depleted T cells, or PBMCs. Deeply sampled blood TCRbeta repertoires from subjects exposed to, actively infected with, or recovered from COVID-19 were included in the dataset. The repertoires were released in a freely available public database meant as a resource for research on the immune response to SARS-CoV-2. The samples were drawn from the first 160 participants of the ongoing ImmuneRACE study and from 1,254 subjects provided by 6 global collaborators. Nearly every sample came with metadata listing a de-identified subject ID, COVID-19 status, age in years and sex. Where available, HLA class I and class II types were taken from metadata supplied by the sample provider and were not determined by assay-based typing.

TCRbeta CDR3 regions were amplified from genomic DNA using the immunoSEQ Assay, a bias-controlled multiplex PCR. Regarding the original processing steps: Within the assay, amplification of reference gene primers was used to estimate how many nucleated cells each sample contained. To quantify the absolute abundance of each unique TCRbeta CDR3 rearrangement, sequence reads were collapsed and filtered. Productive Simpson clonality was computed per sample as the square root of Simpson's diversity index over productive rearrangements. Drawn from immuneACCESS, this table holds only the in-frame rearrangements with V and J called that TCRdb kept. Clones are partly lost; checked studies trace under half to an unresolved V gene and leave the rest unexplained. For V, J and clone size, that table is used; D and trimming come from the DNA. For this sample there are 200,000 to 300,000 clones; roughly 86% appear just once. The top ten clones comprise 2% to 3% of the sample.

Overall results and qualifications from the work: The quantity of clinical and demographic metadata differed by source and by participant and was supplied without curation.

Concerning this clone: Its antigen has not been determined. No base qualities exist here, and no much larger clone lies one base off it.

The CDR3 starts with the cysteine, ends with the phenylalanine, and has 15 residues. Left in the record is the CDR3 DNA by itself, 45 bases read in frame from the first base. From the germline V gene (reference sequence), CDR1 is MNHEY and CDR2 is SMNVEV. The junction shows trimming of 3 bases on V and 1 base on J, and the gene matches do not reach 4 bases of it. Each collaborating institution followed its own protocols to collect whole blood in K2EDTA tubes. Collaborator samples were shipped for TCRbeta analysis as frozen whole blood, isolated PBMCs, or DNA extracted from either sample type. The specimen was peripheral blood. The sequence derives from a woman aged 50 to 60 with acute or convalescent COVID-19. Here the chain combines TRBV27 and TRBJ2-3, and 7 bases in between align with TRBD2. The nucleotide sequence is TGTGCCAGCAGTTTTGGGCTAGCGGGCACAGATACGCAGTATTTT. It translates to CASSFGLAGTDTQYF.